This entry concerns a single T cell receptor beta chain. Its antigen target is currently unknown. The missing CDR3 end, 3 residues past where the read stops, is filled in from the germline J gene. Every participant had a single incident cervical HPV16 infection, and women with prevalent HPV16 infections were excluded. Cervical HPV DNA was detected with MY09/MY11 PCR, and genotyping was done by dot-blot hybridization. Roughly 15 mL of heparinized blood was centrifuged, after which the buffy coat was aliquoted, frozen at -30 degrees C, and then stored at -80 degrees C. Genomic DNA was extracted from buffy coat specimens using QIAGEN kits. The sample belongs to a study of T cells in women clearing cervical HPV infection (dated by TCRdb to 2016 to 2019). General notes on the study: The cases were 20 to 30 women with histologically confirmed HPV16-related CIN3 or worse, and 2 of those women had invasive cancers. The 20 to 25 controls were women who cleared a single incident HPV16 infection within 12 months without developing precancer or cancer. Blood from cases was collected at the visit at which the lesion was first identified, whereas blood from controls was collected once infection was no longer detected. Among cases, blood sampling occurred a median of about 150 days after lesion detection, with an interquartile range of roughly 90 to 200 days. Since HLA typing was available for only a few women, HLA type could not be ruled out as a confounder. This exploratory proof-of-principle case-control study, nested within the Guanacaste HPV Natural History Study in Costa Rica, compared TCR repertoires among women with different cervical HPV16 outcomes. Cases and controls were matched on year of sample collection and on age within five years. A median age of nearly 35 years was observed in cases versus approximately 40 in controls, and no significant differences in baseline characteristics were found. The parent cohort enrolled 10,000 or so women aged 18 or older in Guanacaste, Costa Rica, during about 1993 to 1995 and followed them for roughly seven years. Quality controls consisted of five blinded duplicates per group, for a total of about 60 samples made up of approximately 50 participants and around 10 replicates. Broad study findings and their caveats: Cases were distinguished from controls with an estimated AUC of almost 0.85 by random forest classifiers combining richness and V gene abundances. TRBV6-7 relative abundance was lower in cases than in controls (roughly 0.12% versus 0.15%; Bonferroni P = 0.0008). Because of the cross-sectional design, the study could not determine whether the associations came before infection or resulted from infection, and neither effector/memory subsets nor HPV-specific T cells were isolated. CIN3+ cases had significantly higher TCR repertoire richness than controls across sequencing depths, but evenness did not differ between the groups. Because the number of T cells per sample was unknown, the richness differences could reflect varying T-cell content rather than repertoire biology.

TCR beta CDR3 regions were amplified by multiplex PCR using the immunoSEQ assay from an average of about 1,200 ng genomic DNA per sample. Primer bias was corrected in the assay by using a complete synthetic TCR repertoire to establish an amplification baseline. Amplicons were sequenced on the Illumina platform. As for the original processing: Sequences were error-corrected by clustering with frequency ratios and a modified nearest-neighbor algorithm, then analyzed in the immunoSEQ Analyzer with IMGT gene definitions. At each rarefaction depth, TCR richness and evenness were averaged across 20 rarefaction repeats, and samples with fewer sequences than that depth were excluded. Wilcoxon rank sum tests with FDR correction were used to compare relative abundances of V, D and J genes between the groups. In the blinded duplicates, the intraclass correlation was around 96% for TCR richness and averaged about 73% across 66 gene segments. TCRdb mirrors the immuneACCESS table, restricted to in-frame sequences. Some clones are absent from its copies; in checked studies, under half trace to an unresolved V gene, and the reason for the others is unknown. For V, J and clone size, that table is used; D and trimming come from the DNA. The table kept for this sample lists some 37,000 clones. The top ten clonotypes cover around 3.5% of the sample.

As encoded in the germline V gene, CDR1 is SNHLY while CDR2 is FYNNEI. Deletion took 11 bases off V and 4 bases off J, with a span of 8 bases between the germline ends. Reading from cysteine to phenylalanine, the CDR3 counts 10 amino acids. Shown are 21 bases from within the CDR3, in frame from base 1. The clonotype originates from a woman aged 18-70 years with a cervical HPV16 infection that either progressed to CIN3+ or cleared (not recorded which). The sequence is built from TRBV2 and TRBJ2-5, and possibly TRBD2, on 6 matching bases. Sequenced material: blood buffy coat. The sequenced CDR3 bases are TGTGCCGGCGGGGTAGAGACC. Its translation reads: CAGGVET. The CDR3 as a whole reads CAGGVETQYF.